Included here is one T cell receptor beta chain sequence, with context. The antigen is undetermined. The sample originates from a study of CD8 T cells in ankylosing spondylitis. TCRdb independently ran MiXCR on the 5' RACE reads; one entry per CDR3 protein. The table lists some 840,000 distinct CDR3 sequences, approximately 12% of them singletons. Study-level results: Characteristic, it appeared, of ankylosing spondylitis blood was a TCR beta motif of fewer than 10 highly homologous variants.

Germline-derived CDR1 and CDR2 are SNHLY and FYNNEI. Trimming removed 3 bases from V and 10 bases from J, with 10 bases in between. The CDR3 is 12 residues long. The sample comprised blood, either unsorted or a sorted T cell fraction (not recorded which). This sequence originates from a male donor with ankylosing spondylitis. V gene TRBV2 combines with J gene TRBJ2-1; D may be TRBD1 (6 bases). CDR3 residues: CASSEGGTEQFF. The CDR3 nucleotides are TGTGCCAGCAGTGAGGGTGGGACAGAGCAGTTCTTC.